Presented here are 30 T cell receptor beta chains from one specimen sequenced in a study of blood T cell repertoires in COVID-19. Profiled with immunoSEQ multiplex PCR; TCRdb holds only in-frame clones, not every one. Among some 250,000 clones listed, about 90% were seen once. The material sequenced was PBMCs or T cells enriched from blood (not recorded which). The receptors come from a woman aged 40 to 50 with acute COVID-19.

The rearrangement uses TRBV5-1 and TRBJ1-4; no firm D call. The CDR3 totals 14 residues. V dropped 0 bases and J dropped 4 bases, with 7 bases sitting between them. CDR1 SGHRS and CDR2 YFSETQ come from the germline V gene. For the CDR3, the DNA is TGCGCCAGCAGCTTGGGGCAGAATAATGAAAAACTGTTTTTT. Protein sequence: CASSLGQNNEKLFF.

The rearrangement joins TRBV5-1 to TRBJ1-1, with a tentative D call TRBD1 (6 bases). V shed 2 bases and J shed 2 bases, with 16 bases lying between them. This CDR3 has 16 residues. In germline, CDR1 is SGHRS, CDR2 YFSETQ. The CDR3 here is CASSFTGIGYNTEAFF. The DNA for the CDR3 is TGCGCCAGCAGCTTTACAGGGATAGGTTACAACACTGAAGCTTTCTTT.

The chain uses TRBV5-4 and TRBJ1-4, with 9 bases aligning to TRBD1. Germline trimming cut 4 bases from V and 0 bases from J; bases unmatched to any gene: 7. Germline CDR1 is SGHNT and CDR2 is YYREEE (reference sequence). The CDR3 has 17 amino acids. The CDR3 region is CASSRGQGIATNEKLFF. The CDR3 DNA reads TGTGCCAGCAGCCGCGGACAGGGGATTGCAACTAATGAAAAACTGTTTTTT.

The J gene is TRBJ1-5, the V gene TRBV7-2; D is unresolved. Germline CDR1 reads SGHTA; CDR2 reads FQGNSA. The CDR3 loop spans 12 amino acids. V was trimmed by 5 bases and J by 4 bases, leaving 6 bases between them. CDR3 in DNA: TGTGCCAGCAGCCCGGGGAATCAGCCCCAGCATTTT. Its protein is CASSPGNQPQHF.

This rearrangement joins TRBV7-9 to TRBJ2-5, with a possible D match to TRBD2 (5 bases). The V end lost 5 bases, the J end lost 4 bases, and 14 bases lay between the germline ends. The CDR3 is 14 amino acids. Germline V lookup: CDR1 SEHNR, CDR2 FQNEAQ (reference sequence). The CDR3 region has the DNA TGTGCCAGCAGCCCGGTCGGGGTACCAGAGACCCAGTACTTC. This gives the protein CASSPVGVPETQYF.

This sequence joins TRBV9 and TRBJ2-7, with 7 bases fitting TRBD1. The junction had 7 bases not matched to a gene; V was cut back by 0 bases and J by 4 bases. Germline CDR1 and CDR2: SGDLS and YYNGEE. The CDR3 is made up of 15 amino acids. This CDR3 reads CASSVGGGTEYEQYF. The CDR3 DNA is TGTGCCAGCAGCGTAGGAGGTGGGACAGAATACGAGCAGTACTTC.

This chain uses TRBV19 with TRBJ1-2, with D tentatively TRBD1 (5 bases). Looked up from germline, CDR1 is LNHDA and CDR2 is SQIVND (reference sequence). V was shortened by 5 bases and J by 2 bases, with 9 bases between the two germline ends. This CDR3 is built from 13 residues. The CDR3 sequence: CASSRGYNYGYTF. The CDR3 coding sequence is TGTGCCAGTAGTCGGGGGTACAACTATGGCTACACCTTC.

As DNA, the CDR3 is TGTGCCAGTAGGGGGACAGACCACACTGAAGCTTTCTTT. It is translated as CASRGTDHTEAFF. The rearrangement joins TRBV19 to TRBJ1-1; TRBD1 matches 7 bases. The germline V gene encodes CDR1 LNHDA and CDR2 SQIVND (reference sequence). V trimming: 6 bases; J trimming: 3 bases; junction bases outside the gene matches: 4. The CDR3 extends over 13 amino acids. Using reference TRBV19 and TRBJ1-1 for the parts outside the CDR3, the full variable domain is DGGITQSPKYLFRKEGQNVTLSCEQNLNHDAMYWYRQDPGQGLRLIYYSQIVNDFQKGDIAEGYSVSREKKESFPLTVTSAQKNPTAFYLCASRGTDHTEAFFGQGTRLTVV.

The chain employs TRBV6-1 and TRBJ2-2, with no clear D. V lost 1 base, J lost 4 bases, and 7 bases lay in between. Germline V gene sequence: CDR1 MNHNS, CDR2 SASEGT. The CDR3 has 14 amino acids. In DNA, the CDR3 is TGTGCCAGCAGTGAAGGTTCGGGCACCGGGGAGCTGTTTTTT. Translation gives CASSEGSGTGELFF.

This chain uses TRBV11-2 with TRBJ2-5, with a possible D match to TRBD2 (5 bases). The CDR3 sequence is 14 residues long. Germline V gene sequence: CDR1 SGHAT, CDR2 FQNNGV. The germline V and J ends were trimmed by 5 bases and 6 bases, with 16 bases remaining between them. Here the CDR3 DNA reads TGTGCCAGCAGCGAGGACGGAGGCCGGCAGACCCAGTACTTC. Its translation: CASSEDGGRQTQYF.

The chain couples TRBV10-2 to TRBJ1-5; possible D gene TRBD1, 6 bases. V was pared by 3 bases and J by 6 bases, with 12 bases between. Germline V gene lookup returns CDR1 WSHSY and CDR2 SAAADI. The CDR3 totals 14 residues. CDR3 sequence: CASSEITGSQPQHF. CDR3 coding DNA: TGCGCCAGCAGTGAAATCACAGGGAGTCAGCCCCAGCATTTT.

The chain employs TRBV12-5 and TRBJ1-1; D is unresolved. Germline V lookup: CDR1 LGHNT, CDR2 FRNRAP. V lost 0 bases to trimming and J lost 0 bases, with 8 bases between them. This CDR3 is built from 15 residues. The CDR3 spells CASGLVLSMNTEAFF. CDR3 sequence (DNA): TGTGCTAGTGGTTTGGTACTGTCCATGAACACTGAAGCTTTCTTT.

The J gene is TRBJ1-2, the V gene TRBV19; 7 nucleotides line up with TRBD1. The CDR3 runs to 14 residues. With 0 bases clipped from V and 3 bases from J, the junction kept 1 base outside the gene matches. Germline CDR1 LNHDA, CDR2 SQIVND (reference sequence). CDR3 nucleotide sequence: TGTGCCAGTAGTATAGAAGACAGGGACTATGGCTACACCTTC. Its protein product is CASSIEDRDYGYTF.

V usage is TRBV6-5 and J usage is TRBJ1-4; the D gene is possibly TRBD1 (6 bases). Germline V gene sequence: CDR1 MNHEY, CDR2 SVGAGI. This CDR3 comprises 15 residues. V shed 5 bases and J shed 10 bases, with 20 bases lying between them. Here the CDR3 reads CASSQKPTGWGKLFF. CDR3 DNA sequence: TGTGCCAGCAGTCAAAAGCCTACAGGGTGGGGAAAACTGTTTTTT.

The chain combines TRBV5-6 with TRBJ2-2, with a tentative D call TRBD2 (6 bases). Germline loops: CDR1 SGHDT, CDR2 YYEEEE. The CDR3 has 17 amino acids. V lost 4 bases, J lost 4 bases, and 20 bases lay in between. The CDR3 loop reads CASSPRVGRWATGELFF. CDR3 DNA sequence: TGTGCCAGCAGCCCCCGGGTTGGGAGGTGGGCCACCGGGGAGCTGTTTTTT.

This clone was picked up one time. The chain is built from TRBV4-1 and TRBJ1-1; unclear D gene. Trimming pared 0 bases from V and 1 base from J, leaving 6 bases between. Looked up from germline, CDR1 is MGHRA and CDR2 is YSYEKL. CDR3 length: 14 amino acids. CDR3 protein: CASSQDPGNTEAFF. CDR3 coding DNA: TGCGCCAGCAGCCAAGATCCGGGGAACACTGAAGCTTTCTTT.

This clone was recorded once. The V and J genes are TRBV28 and TRBJ2-1; 11 bases fit TRBD2. Germline values: CDR1 MDHEN, CDR2 SYDVKM. V dropped 4 bases and J dropped 5; count of bases not matched to a gene: 19. The CDR3 spans 20 residues. In nucleotides, the CDR3 is TGTGCCAGCAGTTCCCTCGGGGGCTGGACTAGCGGGTACAATAACAATGAGCAGTTCTTC. Translating gives CASSSLGGWTSGYNNNEQFF.

V is TRBV6-5 and J is TRBJ1-2; D might be TRBD1 (5 bases). The germline V gene has CDR1 MNHEY and CDR2 SVGAGI. The V gene lost 7 bases and the J gene lost 3 bases, with 12 bases spanning the gap. The CDR3 loop spans 13 amino acids. The CDR3 sequence: CASTDTGYYGYTF. DNA for the CDR3: TGTGCCAGCACCGACACAGGATACTATGGCTACACCTTC.

This clone was recorded once. The genes are TRBV28 and TRBJ1-2; no definite D call. This CDR3 is 15 amino acids long. Deletions cut 3 bases from V and 4 bases from J, with 15 bases between. Germline loops: CDR1 MDHEN, CDR2 SYDVKM. The CDR3 DNA sequence: TGTGCCAGCAGTTTGGGCCACCGCACCGGCTATGGCTACACCTTC. Translation: CASSLGHRTGYGYTF.

The J gene is TRBJ1-1, the V gene TRBV19; D possibly corresponds to TRBD1 (5 bases). This CDR3 has 15 residues. With 2 bases removed from V and 7 bases from J, the gap between germline ends came to 17 bases. Germline values: CDR1 LNHDA, CDR2 SQIVND (reference sequence). This CDR3 reads CASSIPKGPKDEAFF. In DNA, the CDR3 is TGTGCCAGTAGTATACCAAAGGGGCCGAAGGATGAAGCTTTCTTT.

The chain employs TRBV18 and TRBJ1-1; 9 bases map to TRBD1. CDR3 length: 14 residues. Germline CDR1 reads KGHSH; CDR2 reads LQKENI. After removal of 5 bases from V and 0 bases from J, the junction contained 1 base not matched to a gene. CDR3 amino acids: CASSDRGMNTEAFF. The CDR3 bases are TGTGCCAGCTCAGACAGGGGGATGAACACTGAAGCTTTCTTT.

V is TRBV24-1 and J is TRBJ1-5; D is possibly TRBD1 (5 bases). Trimming cost V 9 bases and J 2 bases, with 16 bases left between them. The CDR3 consists of 15 residues. CDR1 and CDR2 from the germline V gene are KGHDR and SFDVKD. The DNA for the CDR3 is TGTGCCACCGGAAGCAGGGCACAGGGCAATCAGCCCCAGCATTTT. It translates to CATGSRAQGNQPQHF.

V and J are TRBV6-6 and TRBJ2-7, with TRBD2 matching 7 bases. Per the germline V gene, CDR1 is MNHNY and CDR2 is SVGAGI (reference sequence). V was pared by 2 bases and J by 4 bases, with 11 bases of the junction left unmatched. The length of the CDR3 is 16 residues. Here the CDR3 reads CASSYDPQRELYEQYF. CDR3 DNA: TGTGCCAGCAGTTACGACCCCCAGCGGGAACTTTACGAGCAGTACTTC.

The J gene is TRBJ2-1, the V gene TRBV11-1; TRBD2 matches at 7 bases. The CDR3 runs 15 residues. The V segment lost 2 bases and the J segment 4 bases; nucleotides outside the gene matches: 5. Germline assignment: CDR1 SGHAT and CDR2 FQDESV (reference sequence). In DNA, the CDR3 is TGTGCCAGCAGCTTATCTAGCGGAGATTACAATGAGCAGTTCTTC. It codes for CASSLSSGDYNEQFF.

This clone occurred a few times. The J gene is TRBJ2-3, the V gene TRBV20-1, with 8 bases lining up with TRBD2. After removal of 3 bases from V and 7 bases from J, the junction contained 12 bases not matched to a gene. CDR1 is DFQATT and CDR2 is SNEGSKA in the germline V gene (reference sequence). CDR3 length equals 15 residues. CDR3 in DNA: TGCAGTGCTAGTTCCAGCGGGAGCGTCGGTTATACGCAGTATTTT. Translation gives CSASSSGSVGYTQYF.

The J gene is TRBJ2-1, the V gene TRBV6-4, with 8 bases matching TRBD2. The CDR3 is 14 amino acids. V trimming: 0 bases; J trimming: 8 bases; junction bases outside the gene matches: 3. The germline CDR1 and CDR2 sequences are MRHNA and SNTAGT. The CDR3 DNA reads as TGTGCCAGCAGTGACTCATCGGGAGGGGATGAGCAGTTCTTC. It encodes CASSDSSGGDEQFF.

J is TRBJ2-3 and V is TRBV4-1; TRBD2 matches 7 bases. Unmatched junction bases numbered 7, after V lost 1 base and J lost 0 bases. Germline V lookup: CDR1 MGHRA, CDR2 YSYEKL. CDR3 length: 17 amino acids. This CDR3 reads CASSQGGGRSSTDTQYF. CDR3 bases: TGCGCCAGCAGCCAAGGGGGGGGACGGTCTAGCACAGATACGCAGTATTTT.

V and J are TRBV19 and TRBJ2-3, with 9 bases that match TRBD1. The CDR3 spans 16 residues. Germline values: CDR1 LNHDA, CDR2 SQIVND (reference sequence). The trim removed 0 bases at V and 4 bases at J, leaving 5 bases unmatched. CDR3 nucleotides: TGTGCCAGTAGTATAGAGGGGACAGGGATGGCAGATACGCAGTATTTT. Protein product: CASSIEGTGMADTQYF.

The chain recombines TRBV7-9 with TRBJ1-3; D possibly corresponds to TRBD1 (5 bases). V gave up 5 bases and J gave up 2 bases, with 10 bases separating them. The CDR3 has 14 amino acids. The germline V gene has CDR1 SEHNR and CDR2 FQNEAQ (reference sequence). The CDR3 spells CASSGGNAGNTIYF. The CDR3 DNA sequence: TGTGCCAGCAGCGGGGGGAACGCTGGAAACACCATATATTTT.

This chain links TRBV28 with TRBJ1-1, with 9 bases lining up with TRBD1. V was clipped by 7 bases and J by 4 bases; unmatched bases: 10. The CDR3 totals 15 residues. Germline-derived CDR1 and CDR2 are MDHEN and SYDVKM. CDR3 sequence reads: CASMGSQGARTEAFF. The CDR3 DNA is TGTGCCAGCATGGGGTCACAGGGGGCGCGCACTGAAGCTTTCTTT.